These 30 T cell receptor beta chains originate from one sample sequenced in a study of blood T cell repertoires in COVID-19. Only in-frame clones appear in the TCRdb table, and some are missing; sequencing was by immunoSEQ multiplex PCR. Of around 200,000 clones listed, around 88% were seen once; the top ten hold around 6%. Material for sequencing was PBMCs or T cells enriched from blood (not recorded which). The receptors here all came from a man between 40 and 49 years old with acute COVID-19.

This chain uses TRBV28 with TRBJ1-2; no clear D. This CDR3 region has 13 residues. CDR1 and CDR2 (germline): MDHEN, SYDVKM. Between the trimmed V and J ends, which lost 3 bases and 4 bases, there was a span of 9 bases. The CDR3 region is CASSFDKLYGYTF. In DNA form, the CDR3 reads TGTGCCAGCAGTTTTGATAAGCTCTATGGCTACACCTTC.

The V call is TRBV2, the J call TRBJ1-3, with D tentatively TRBD1 (5 bases). The V gene's germline CDR1 is SNHLY and CDR2 FYNNEI. V was trimmed by 2 bases and J by 9 bases, leaving 14 bases between them. The CDR3 contains 14 residues. The CDR3 loop reads CASSERLGVPTIYF. CDR3 in DNA: TGTGCCAGCAGTGAAAGGTTAGGGGTGCCCACCATATATTTT.

This chain links TRBV7-2 with TRBJ1-5; maybe TRBD1 (5 bases). The CDR3 length is 15 residues. CDR1 and CDR2 from the germline V gene are SGHTA and FQGNSA. Trimming removed 4 bases at V and 0 bases at J, with 10 bases between. The CDR3 is CASSSGGYSNQPQHF. In DNA, the CDR3 is TGTGCCAGCAGCTCGGGGGGTTATAGCAATCAGCCCCAGCATTTT.

The chain combines TRBV7-2 with TRBJ2-6; 7 bases are shared with TRBD1. V shed 3 bases and J 2 bases; nucleotides not matched to a gene: 4. The CDR3 totals 16 residues. Germline assignment: CDR1 SGHTA and CDR2 FQGNSA. The CDR3 DNA reads as TGTGCCAGCAGCTTTTCAGGGACAGCTGGGGCCAACGTCCTGACTTTC. It codes for CASSFSGTAGANVLTF.

The J gene is TRBJ2-7, the V gene TRBV6-6; D is perhaps TRBD1 (7 bases). V lost 0 bases, J lost 2 bases, and 11 bases lay in between. Germline V gene lookup returns CDR1 MNHNY and CDR2 SVGAGI (reference sequence). The CDR3 has 15 amino acids. The DNA for the CDR3 is TGTGCCAGCAGTTACTCGGCAGGGGGGACCTACGAGCAGTACTTC. Its protein product is CASSYSAGGTYEQYF.

The chain joins TRBV7-9 to TRBJ2-7; D is perhaps TRBD1 (5 bases). Trimming cost V 5 bases and J 6 bases, with 8 bases left between them. Germline V gene sequence: CDR1 SEHNR, CDR2 FQNEAQ (reference sequence). This CDR3 has 11 amino acids. The CDR3 is CASSADSEQYF. The CDR3 DNA reads as TGTGCCAGCAGCGCAGACAGCGAGCAGTACTTC.

The chain links TRBV5-1 to TRBJ2-5; D possibly corresponds to TRBD1 (6 bases). This CDR3 spans 14 amino acids. Per germline, CDR1 SGHRS and CDR2 YFSETQ. Trimming took 5 bases from V and 0 from J, leaving 11 bases between them. The CDR3 nucleotides read TGCGCCAGCAGGCGGACAGCGTACCAAGAGACCCAGTACTTC. It encodes CASRRTAYQETQYF.

This chain links TRBV5-1 with TRBJ2-1; 12 bases line up with TRBD1. The germline V gene encodes CDR1 SGHRS and CDR2 YFSETQ. The CDR3 is 15 amino acids. After removal of 4 bases from V and 5 bases from J, the junction contained 4 bases not matched to a gene. CDR3 DNA: TGCGCCAGCAGCGGGGGACAGGGGGCCCACAATGAGCAGTTCTTC. This encodes CASSGGQGAHNEQFF.

V usage is TRBV28 and J usage is TRBJ1-2, with D perhaps matching TRBD1 (5 bases). Germline V lookup: CDR1 MDHEN, CDR2 SYDVKM. CDR3 length equals 13 residues. The V end lost 6 bases, the J end lost 2 bases, and 10 bases lay between the germline ends. As DNA, the CDR3 is TGTGCCAGCAGCCCACAGGTGAACTATGGCTACACCTTC. Encoded protein: CASSPQVNYGYTF.

The rearrangement links TRBV5-4 to TRBJ2-5; TRBD1 aligns across 7 bases. CDR3 size: 14 residues. The V segment lost 3 bases and the J segment 2 bases; nucleotides outside the gene matches: 4. Germline V gene data show CDR1 as SGHNT and CDR2 as YYREEE (reference sequence). CDR3 protein: CASSSRTGQETQYF. CDR3 nucleotides: TGTGCCAGCAGCTCGCGGACAGGACAAGAGACCCAGTACTTC.

The genes are TRBV5-1 and TRBJ1-6, with a tentative D call TRBD1 (6 bases). The germline V and J ends were trimmed by 1 base and 5 bases, with 10 bases remaining between them. The germline CDR1 and CDR2 sequences are SGHRS and YFSETQ. CDR3 length: 15 residues. The CDR3 loop is CASSLMAGDNSPLHF. The CDR3 DNA follows: TGCGCCAGCAGCTTGATGGCAGGGGATAATTCACCCCTCCACTTT.

The chain has TRBV10-3 and TRBJ2-6; the D gene is possibly TRBD1 (6 bases). From germline, CDR1 is ENHRY and CDR2 SYGVKD. The CDR3 has 13 amino acids. Trimming removed 8 bases at V and 4 bases at J, with 9 bases between. The CDR3 DNA is TGTGCCATCTGGACAGCGGGGGCCAACGTCCTGACTTTC. Amino acid sequence: CAIWTAGANVLTF.

The gene calls are TRBV18 and TRBJ1-1; D is ambiguous. Trimming removed 3 bases at V and 2 bases at J, with 7 bases between. The CDR3 totals 13 residues. Germline values: CDR1 KGHSH, CDR2 LQKENI. CDR3 coding DNA: TGTGCCAGCTCACCCCTCGGTAACACTGAAGCTTTCTTT. Translation: CASSPLGNTEAFF.

This clone appeared a few times. The V and J genes are TRBV6-1 and TRBJ1-5; 7 bases line up with TRBD1. The germline V gene encodes CDR1 MNHNS and CDR2 SASEGT. V lost 1 base to trimming and J lost 6 bases; unmatched junction nucleotides: 9. CDR3 size: 16 residues. For the CDR3, the DNA is TGTGCCAGCAGTGAAGAAACAGGGGCGTTGTTTCAGCCCCAGCATTTT. Translating it yields CASSEETGALFQPQHF.

This chain joins TRBV5-1 and TRBJ1-1, with D maybe TRBD1 (5 bases). The germline V gene encodes CDR1 SGHRS and CDR2 YFSETQ. Trimming removed 0 bases from V and 5 bases from J, with 11 bases in between. The CDR3 length is 14 residues. The CDR3 is CASSLARVETEAFF. CDR3 sequence (DNA): TGCGCCAGCAGCTTGGCCAGGGTAGAGACTGAAGCTTTCTTT.

The rearrangement joins TRBV28 to TRBJ2-3; 9 bases align to TRBD1. Germline trimming cut 3 bases from V and 2 bases from J; bases unmatched to any gene: 6. The germline V gene has CDR1 MDHEN and CDR2 SYDVKM. The CDR3 runs to 16 residues. CDR3 in DNA: TGTGCCAGCAGTTTTTTCTGGACAGGGGTCACAGATACGCAGTATTTT. It is translated as CASSFFWTGVTDTQYF.

The chain links TRBV6-6 to TRBJ1-5; TRBD1 matches at 10 bases. CDR1 MNHNY and CDR2 SVGAGI come from the germline V gene (reference sequence). The CDR3 runs to 18 residues. V trimming: 5 bases; J trimming: 2 bases; junction bases outside the gene matches: 12. CDR3 protein: CASSRARDRGSGNQPQHF. The CDR3 coding sequence is TGTGCCAGCAGTCGAGCCCGGGACAGGGGTAGCGGCAATCAGCCCCAGCATTTT.

The chain recombines TRBV7-3 with TRBJ1-5; 7 positions agree with TRBD1. V lost 5 bases and J lost 13; bases outside the gene matches: 5. Germline CDR1 is SGHTA and CDR2 is FQGTGA. The CDR3 has 11 residues. The CDR3 DNA reads as TGTGCCAGCAGCCCGAAGACAGGGCAGCATTTT. Protein sequence: CASSPKTGQHF.

The chain links TRBV6-5 to TRBJ1-5, with 9 positions matching TRBD1. V was pared by 6 bases and J by 4 bases, with 7 bases of the junction left unmatched. CDR3 length equals 15 residues. From germline, CDR1 is MNHEY and CDR2 SVGAGI. CDR3 protein: CASRPTGGLNQPQHF. For the CDR3, the DNA is TGTGCCAGCAGACCCACAGGGGGCTTAAATCAGCCCCAGCATTTT.

The V and J genes are TRBV28 and TRBJ2-1; unclear D gene. Deletions cut 8 bases from V and 0 bases from J, with 8 bases between. Germline assignment: CDR1 MDHEN and CDR2 SYDVKM. The CDR3 consists of 13 residues. The CDR3 DNA reads TGTGCCAGCTTAGCAGACTCCTACAATGAGCAGTTCTTC. It specifies CASLADSYNEQFF.

This chain uses TRBV19 with TRBJ1-5; the D is unclear. The germline gives CDR1 LNHDA, CDR2 SQIVND (reference sequence). V shed 5 bases and J shed 0 bases, with 11 bases lying between them. The CDR3 is 15 residues long. The CDR3 DNA reads TGTGCCAGTAGTCGCGGGCGAGATAGCAATCAGCCCCAGCATTTT. Its protein is CASSRGRDSNQPQHF.

This chain joins TRBV19 and TRBJ2-1, with 11 bases that match TRBD2. Looked up from germline, CDR1 is LNHDA and CDR2 is SQIVND (reference sequence). The trim removed 9 bases at V and 8 bases at J, leaving 15 bases unmatched. CDR3 length: 16 amino acids. The CDR3 here is CASSGSTSGKGHEQFF. CDR3 coding DNA: TGTGCCAGCTCCGGGTCGACTAGCGGGAAGGGTCATGAGCAGTTCTTC.

This clone was detected a few times. The rearrangement uses TRBV10-1 and TRBJ2-2; 11 bases are shared with TRBD2. The ends lost 0 bases at V and 6 bases at J; junction bases unmatched: 3. This CDR3 spans 16 amino acids. CDR1 WNHNN and CDR2 SYGVQD come from the germline V gene (reference sequence). CDR3 in DNA: TGCGCCAGCAGTGAGTCTCTAGCGGGAGGCGCCGGGGAGCTGTTTTTT. Protein product: CASSESLAGGAGELFF.

V usage is TRBV9 and J usage is TRBJ1-2; unclear D gene. V lost 0 bases and J lost 4, with 7 bases in between. The CDR3 is 13 amino acids. The germline V gene has CDR1 SGDLS and CDR2 YYNGEE. CDR3 protein: CASSVDSFYGYTF. The CDR3 region has the DNA TGTGCCAGCAGCGTAGACAGCTTCTATGGCTACACCTTC.

The gene calls are TRBV6-5 and TRBJ2-7, with TRBD2 identical over 9 bases. This CDR3 comprises 14 residues. V lost 6 bases, J lost 3 bases, and 6 bases stayed unmatched. From germline, CDR1 is MNHEY and CDR2 SVGAGI. CDR3 bases: TGTGCCAGCAGCGGTAGCGGGAGAGTCTACGAGCAGTACTTC. It is translated as CASSGSGRVYEQYF.

A single count supports this clone. The V call is TRBV4-1, the J call TRBJ2-2, with TRBD1 matching 9 bases. CDR3 size: 17 residues. After removal of 1 base from V and 4 bases from J, the junction contained 7 bases not matched to a gene. Germline V CDR1 and CDR2: MGHRA, YSYEKL. In nucleotides, the CDR3 is TGCGCCAGCAGCCAAGTAGGGGGGACAGGGTCCACCGGGGAGCTGTTTTTT. Protein sequence: CASSQVGGTGSTGELFF.

The chain couples TRBV2 to TRBJ2-2; 8 bases fit TRBD2. CDR1 is SNHLY, CDR2 FYNNEI, per germline. The length of the CDR3 is 15 residues. J lost 2 bases, V lost 7 bases, and 6 bases had no gene match. The CDR3 DNA follows: TGTGCCAGCACCGATAGCGGGACAAACACCGGGGAGCTGTTTTTT. It encodes CASTDSGTNTGELFF.

The J gene is TRBJ1-2, the V gene TRBV5-1; D remains unclear. The germline V gene encodes CDR1 SGHRS and CDR2 YFSETQ. The CDR3 has 14 residues. The V gene lost 0 bases and the J gene lost 2 bases, with 8 bases spanning the gap. CDR3 sequence reads: CASSLAGENYGYTF. CDR3 in DNA: TGCGCCAGCAGCTTGGCCGGGGAGAACTATGGCTACACCTTC.

The CDR3 DNA is TGTGCCAGCAGTTACGGAGGGGCAGGGTATGGCTACACCTTC. This translates into CASSYGGAGYGYTF. The rearrangement links TRBV6-5 to TRBJ1-2, with D perhaps matching TRBD1 (5 bases). V was pared by 2 bases and J by 5 bases, with 12 bases between. Germline CDR1 reads MNHEY; CDR2 reads SVGAGI. This CDR3 has 14 residues.

This rearrangement joins TRBV19 to TRBJ2-7; D possibly corresponds to TRBD2 (5 bases). Germline V gene data show CDR1 as LNHDA and CDR2 as SQIVND (reference sequence). V gave up 0 bases and J gave up 6 bases, with 15 bases separating them. This CDR3 comprises 15 residues. The CDR3 is CASSIEGLRTSEQYF. For the CDR3, the DNA is TGTGCCAGTAGTATAGAAGGGTTGAGGACTTCCGAGCAGTACTTC. The whole variable domain, filled in from reference TRBV19 and TRBJ2-7, reads DGGITQSPKYLFRKEGQNVTLSCEQNLNHDAMYWYRQDPGQGLRLIYYSQIVNDFQKGDIAEGYSVSREKKESFPLTVTSAQKNPTAFYLCASSIEGLRTSEQYFGPGTRLTVT.